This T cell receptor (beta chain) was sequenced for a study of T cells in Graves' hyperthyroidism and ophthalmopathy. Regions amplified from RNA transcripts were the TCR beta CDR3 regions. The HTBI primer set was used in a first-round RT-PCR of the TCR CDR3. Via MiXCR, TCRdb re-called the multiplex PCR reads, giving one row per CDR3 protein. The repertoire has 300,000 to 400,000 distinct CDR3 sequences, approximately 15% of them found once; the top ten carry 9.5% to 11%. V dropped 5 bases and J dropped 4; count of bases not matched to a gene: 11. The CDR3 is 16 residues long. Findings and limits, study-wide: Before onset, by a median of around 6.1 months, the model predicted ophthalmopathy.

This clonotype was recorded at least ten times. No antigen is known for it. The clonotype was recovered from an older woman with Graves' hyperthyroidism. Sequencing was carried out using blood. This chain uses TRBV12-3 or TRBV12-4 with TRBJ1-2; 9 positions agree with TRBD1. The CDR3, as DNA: TGTGCCAGCAGTCCCAGGACAGGGGAGTTTCTCTATGGCTACACCTTC. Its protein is CASSPRTGEFLYGYTF.